These 4 T cell receptor beta chains share one sample of origin, sequenced in a study of cytomegalovirus exposure and HLA in healthy donors. Primers for the PCR totalled 60 Vbeta and 13 Jbeta. Clones were read by immunoSEQ multiplex PCR, and TCRdb kept only the in-frame ones, dropping some. The sample holds around 160,000 clones, almost 80% seen once. The sequenced sample consisted of PBMCs. These receptors all come from a male donor in good health and CMV-seronegative.

The rearrangement links TRBV6-5 to TRBJ2-7, with D uncertain. The CDR3 extends over 15 amino acids. Trimming stripped 6 bases from V and 0 bases from J, with 15 bases between. The germline V gene has CDR1 MNHEY and CDR2 SVGAGI. DNA of the CDR3: TGTGCCAGCAGCATAACCGGGTCCCACTCCTACGAGCAGTACTTC. This translates into CASSITGSHSYEQYF.

This clone was picked up one time. The chain recombines TRBV30 with TRBJ2-5, with 10 bases aligning to TRBD2. The tail of the sequence fits TRBJ2-7 better, so the J call may be wrong. Germline V gives CDR1 GTSNPN, CDR2 SVGIG (reference sequence). The CDR3 spans 14 residues. CDR3 region: CAWSRTSGFYEQYF. Here the CDR3 DNA reads TGTGCCTGGAGCAGGACTAGCGGTTTCTACGAGCAGTACTTC.

The chain couples TRBV5-6 to TRBJ1-6, with a weak D call TRBD1 (5 bases). V was shortened by 3 bases and J by 8 bases, with 9 bases between the two germline ends. The CDR3 has 13 residues. The germline CDR1 and CDR2 sequences are SGHDT and YYEEEE. The chain's CDR3 is CASSSQGYSPLHF. The DNA for the CDR3 is TGTGCCAGCAGCTCGCAGGGTTATTCACCCCTCCACTTT.

This clone was recorded a few times. The chain is built from TRBV30 and TRBJ2-5; D ambiguous. Germline V lookup: CDR1 GTSNPN, CDR2 SVGIG (reference sequence). The CDR3 has 14 residues. Trimming cost V 2 bases and J 5 bases, with 15 bases left between them. For the CDR3, the DNA is TGTGCCTGGAGTTCTGGCAGGTTGGTCGAGACCCAGTACTTC. It encodes CAWSSGRLVETQYF. Filled out from reference TRBV30 and TRBJ2-5, the complete variable domain reads SQTIHQWPATLVQPVGSPLSLECTVEGTSNPNLYWYRQAAGRGLQLLFYSVGIGQISSEVPQNLSASRPQDRQFILSSKKLLLSDSGFYLCAWSSGRLVETQYFGPGTRLLVL.